This T cell receptor (beta chain) derives from a study of CD8 T cells in ankylosing spondylitis. TCRdb called the 5' RACE reads again in MiXCR, with one record for every CDR3 protein. The sample contains about 230,000 distinct CDR3 sequences, approximately 8% of which appear only once. This sequence originates from a female donor with ankylosing spondylitis or in good health (not recorded which). Sequences were obtained from blood, either unsorted or a sorted T cell fraction (not recorded which).

CDR3 sequence: CASSYRDYTGELFF. The CDR3 DNA follows: TGTGCCAGCAGCTACCGGGACTACACCGGGGAGCTGTTTTTT. The V call is TRBV7-2, the J call TRBJ2-2; D is perhaps TRBD2 (6 bases). Trimming pared 4 bases from V and 3 bases from J, leaving 9 bases between. The CDR3 is 14 amino acids. In germline, CDR1 is SGHTA, CDR2 FQGNSA.